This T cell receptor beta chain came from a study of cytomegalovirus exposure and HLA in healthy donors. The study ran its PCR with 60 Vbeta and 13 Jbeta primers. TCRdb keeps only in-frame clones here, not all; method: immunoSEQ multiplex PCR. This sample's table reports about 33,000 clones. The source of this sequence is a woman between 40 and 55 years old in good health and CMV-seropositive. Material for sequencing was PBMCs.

This CDR3 is CASSRTDPNTEAFF. CDR3 in DNA: TGCGCCAGCAGCCGGACAGATCCGAACACTGAAGCTTTCTTT. V is TRBV5-1 and J is TRBJ1-1, with a tentative D call TRBD1 (6 bases). CDR1 is SGHRS, CDR2 YFSETQ, per germline. CDR3 size: 14 residues. V shed 4 bases and J shed 1 base, with 11 bases lying between them.